Listed below are T cell receptor beta chains from one sample, sequenced in a study of regulatory T cells in long-lasting Graves disease. Via MiXCR, TCRdb re-called the multiplex PCR reads, giving one row per CDR3 protein. The profile shows 450,000 to 650,000 distinct CDR3 sequences, about 16% of them singletons. These data also formed part of another study, on T cells in Graves' hyperthyroidism and ophthalmopathy.

The source material was peripheral blood mononuclear cells (PBMCs), sampled at new diagnosis, from a patient treated with antithyroid drugs. All receptors come from a middle-aged woman with Graves disease. Both conserved end residues are part of each CDR3. Fields, in order: J gene, D gene, clone size, V gene, CDR3 protein, CDR3 DNA. A D gene is named only where the DNA matches it firmly. The size field is filled for only some rows; it gives once, few, many or a size class.

TRBJ1-5 | NA | few | TRBV2 | CASKYSSNQPQHF | TGTGCCAGCAAATACAGCAGCAATCAGCCCCAGCATTTT
TRBJ2-6 | TRBD1 | NA | TRBV6-2/TRBV6-3 | CASSLQGGAGANVLTF | TGTGCCAGCAGTTTACAGGGGGGAGCTGGGGCCAACGTCCTGACTTTC
TRBJ2-3 | NA | many | TRBV20-1 | CSAYRTVDTDTQYF | TGCAGTGCTTACCGGACAGTAGACACAGATACGCAGTATTTT
TRBJ2-7 | TRBD2 | NA | TRBV4-1 | CASSLSGRGGQSEQYF | TGCGCCAGCAGCCTAAGTGGGCGGGGGGGCCAGAGCGAGCAGTACTTC
TRBJ1-5 | NA | NA | TRBV6-1 | CASSEAVGADRGQPQHF | TGTGCCAGCAGTGAAGCGGTAGGGGCAGATCGGGGTCAGCCCCAGCATTTT
TRBJ2-2 | NA | NA | TRBV6-5 | CASSYSTVAANTGELFF | TGTGCCAGCAGTTACTCGACTGTTGCAGCGAACACCGGGGAGCTGTTTTTT
TRBJ1-2 | TRBD1 | many | TRBV6-2/TRBV6-3 | CASSNGQGGGYTF | TGTGCCAGCAGTAACGGACAGGGTGGTGGCTACACCTTC
TRBJ2-7 | NA | NA | TRBV19 | CASSIRPIPGYEQYF | TGTGCCAGTAGTATCCGACCGATACCCGGCTACGAGCAGTACTTC
TRBJ2-1 | NA | NA | TRBV6-9 | CAGSYGGEQFF | TGTGCCGGCAGTTACGGTGGGGAGCAGTTCTTC
TRBJ1-1 | NA | few | TRBV9 | CASSSGGDSLNTEAFF | TGTGCCAGCAGCTCGGGGGGCGACTCTTTGAACACTGAAGCTTTCTTT
TRBJ2-7 | TRBD1 | few | TRBV5-1 | CASSLAGGSSYEQYF | TGCGCCAGCAGCTTGGCAGGGGGCTCCTCCTACGAGCAGTACTTC
TRBJ1-5 | NA | NA | TRBV19 | CASSIWQGLKPQHF | TGTGCCAGTAGTATATGGCAGGGGCTGAAGCCCCAGCATTTT
TRBJ1-5 | TRBD1 | NA | TRBV6-5 | CASSYETGFNQPQHF | TGTGCCAGCAGTTACGAGACAGGGTTCAATCAGCCCCAGCATTTT
TRBJ2-1 | TRBD2 | many | TRBV12-3/TRBV12-4 | CASSLALTSGNNEQFF | TGTGCCAGCAGTTTAGCGCTGACTAGCGGAAACAATGAGCAGTTCTTC
TRBJ1-1 | TRBD1 | many | TRBV10-3 | CATVWGQGITEAFF | TGTGCCACAGTTTGGGGACAGGGGATCACTGAAGCTTTCTTT
TRBJ1-4 | NA | NA | TRBV6-1 | CASSEGFSEQGHEKLFF | TGTGCCAGCAGTGAGGGGTTTTCCGAACAGGGCCATGAAAAACTGTTTTTT
TRBJ2-5 | TRBD2 | many | TRBV12-3/TRBV12-4 | CASSPSGGQETQYF | TGTGCCAGCAGCCCGAGCGGGGGGCAAGAGACCCAGTACTTC
TRBJ1-1 | NA | many | TRBV5-4 | CASSLGAGVGNTEAFF | TGTGCCAGCAGCTTGGGGGCAGGGGTCGGAAACACTGAAGCTTTCTTT
TRBJ2-5 | TRBD1 | many | TRBV13 | CASSLDRGKTQYF | TGTGCCAGCAGCTTAGACAGGGGAAAGACCCAGTACTTC
TRBJ1-2 | TRBD1 | NA | TRBV5-1 | CASSSLTGDSGYTF | TGCGCCAGCAGCTCACTGACAGGGGATTCTGGCTACACCTTC
TRBJ2-3 | TRBD1 | many | TRBV11-2 | CASSLVLGQGRDTQYF | TGTGCCAGCAGCTTAGTGTTGGGACAGGGGAGAGATACGCAGTATTTT
TRBJ2-5 | NA | few | TRBV7-9 | CASSAGRVSETQYF | TGTGCCAGCAGCGCCGGCAGGGTATCAGAGACCCAGTACTTC
TRBJ2-7 | TRBD1 | many | TRBV28 | CASSSPPWDSWNYLQYF | TGTGCCAGCAGTTCCCCGCCATGGGACAGCTGGAATTACTTGCAGTACTTC
TRBJ1-2 | TRBD1 | many | TRBV19 | CASSTTGGGYGYTF | TGTGCCAGTAGTACAACAGGGGGCGGCTATGGCTACACCTTC
TRBJ1-6 | NA | many | TRBV12-3/TRBV12-4 | CASSLMLNSPLHF | TGTGCCAGCAGTTTAATGTTGAATTCACCCCTCCACTTT
TRBJ2-7 | NA | many | TRBV3-1 | CASSHGRTEQYF | TGTGCCAGCAGCCATGGCCGGACGGAGCAGTACTTC
TRBJ1-1 | TRBD1 | many | TRBV7-2 | CASSFQGGSTEAFF | TGTGCCAGCAGCTTCCAGGGGGGCAGTACTGAAGCTTTCTTT
TRBJ2-1 | NA | many | TRBV7-9 | CATEGDTYNEQFF | TGTGCCACCGAGGGGGACACCTACAATGAGCAGTTCTTC
TRBJ2-5 | NA | many | TRBV3-1 | CASSHGGVNQETQYF | TGTGCCAGCAGCCATGGGGGAGTAAACCAAGAGACCCAGTACTTC
TRBJ2-1 | TRBD2 | many | TRBV5-1 | CASSTGLAGAYNEQFF | TGCGCCAGCAGCACCGGACTAGCGGGGGCCTACAATGAGCAGTTCTTC
TRBJ2-3 | TRBD2 | many | TRBV20-1 | CSAREAGGSTDTQYF | TGCAGTGCTAGAGAAGCGGGGGGCAGCACAGATACGCAGTATTTT
TRBJ2-1 | TRBD2 | many | TRBV5-1 | CASSLAWGGHNEQFF | TGCGCCAGCAGCTTGGCGTGGGGGGGACACAATGAGCAGTTCTTC
TRBJ2-2 | TRBD2 | once | TRBV20-1 | CSARGLAGDTPNTGELFF | TGCAGTGCTAGGGGACTAGCGGGGGATACCCCGAACACCGGGGAGCTGTTTTTT
TRBJ2-2 | TRBD2 | NA | TRBV5-4 | CASSFRRGDLTGELFF | TGTGCCAGCAGCTTTAGGCGGGGGGATCTCACCGGGGAGCTGTTTTTT
TRBJ1-2 | NA | many | TRBV27 | CASRLAFDRVNYGYTF | TGTGCCAGCAGGCTAGCGTTTGACAGAGTAAACTATGGCTACACCTTC
TRBJ1-1 | NA | many | TRBV20-1 | CSARDKGPGTEAFF | TGCAGTGCTAGAGATAAAGGTCCGGGCACTGAAGCTTTCTTT
TRBJ2-3 | TRBD2 | many | TRBV11-2 | CASSPLAGGPNTQYF | TGTGCCAGCAGTCCCCTAGCGGGGGGGCCGAATACGCAGTATTTT
TRBJ1-1 | NA | many | TRBV27 | CASSLSLGTTEAFF | TGTGCCAGCAGTTTATCATTGGGGACCACTGAAGCTTTCTTT
TRBJ1-5 | NA | few | TRBV4-1 | CASSPRLRTDQPQHF | TGCGCCAGCAGCCCTAGACTCAGGACGGATCAGCCCCAGCATTTT
TRBJ1-2 | NA | many | TRBV7-9 | CASSLEAGEGHGYTF | TGTGCCAGCAGCTTAGAGGCAGGGGAAGGCCATGGCTACACCTTC
TRBJ1-3 | NA | few | TRBV11-3 | CASSLGDRFKESSGNTIYF | TGTGCCAGCAGCTTAGGGGACCGGTTTAAGGAGAGCTCTGGAAACACCATATATTTT
TRBJ1-5 | NA | many | TRBV18 | CASSPGQSSQPQHF | TGTGCCAGCTCACCTGGACAGTCTTCTCAGCCCCAGCATTTT
TRBJ2-3 | NA | few | TRBV13 | CASSPAGPFTDTQYF | TGTGCCAGCAGCCCCGCGGGGCCCTTCACAGATACGCAGTATTTT
TRBJ2-7 | TRBD2 | NA | TRBV20-1 | CSARDHGGGRSYEQYF | TGCAGTGCTAGAGATCACGGGGGAGGGCGCTCCTACGAGCAGTACTTC
TRBJ2-1 | NA | many | TRBV11-3 | CASSLGTSDYNEQFF | TGTGCCAGCAGCTTAGGGACGAGTGACTACAATGAGCAGTTCTTC
TRBJ1-1 | NA | many | TRBV11-3 | CASSQTRGVDTEAFF | TGTGCCAGCAGCCAAACAAGGGGAGTGGACACTGAAGCTTTCTTT
TRBJ1-5 | NA | NA | TRBV19 | CASQLNDRNQPQHF | TGTGCCAGTCAACTTAACGACCGGAATCAGCCCCAGCATTTT
TRBJ1-1 | NA | NA | TRBV5-1 | CASSLETGKAFF | TGCGCCAGCAGCTTGGAGACAGGAAAAGCTTTCTTT
TRBJ2-3 | NA | many | TRBV6-2/TRBV6-3 | CASSASLDTQYF | TGTGCCAGCAGTGCCTCGTTAGATACGCAGTATTTT